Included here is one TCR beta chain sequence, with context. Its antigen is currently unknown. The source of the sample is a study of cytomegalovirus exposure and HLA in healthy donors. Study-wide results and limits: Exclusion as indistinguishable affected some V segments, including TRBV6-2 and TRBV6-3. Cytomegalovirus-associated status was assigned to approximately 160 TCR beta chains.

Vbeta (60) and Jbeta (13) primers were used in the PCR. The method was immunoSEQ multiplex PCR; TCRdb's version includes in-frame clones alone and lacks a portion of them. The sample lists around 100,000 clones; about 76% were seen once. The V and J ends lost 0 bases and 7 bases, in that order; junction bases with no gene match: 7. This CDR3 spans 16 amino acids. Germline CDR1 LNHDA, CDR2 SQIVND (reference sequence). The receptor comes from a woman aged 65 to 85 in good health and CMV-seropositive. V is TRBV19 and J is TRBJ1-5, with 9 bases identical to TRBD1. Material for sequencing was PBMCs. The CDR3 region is CASSIDAGQGRQPQHF. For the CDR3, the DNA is TGTGCCAGTAGTATAGATGCGGGACAGGGTCGCCAGCCCCAGCATTTT. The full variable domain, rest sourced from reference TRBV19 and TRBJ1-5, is DGGITQSPKYLFRKEGQNVTLSCEQNLNHDAMYWYRQDPGQGLRLIYYSQIVNDFQKGDIAEGYSVSREKKESFPLTVTSAQKNPTAFYLCASSIDAGQGRQPQHFGDGTRLSIL.